The 10 T cell receptor beta chains below all came from one sample that was sequenced in a study of T cell changes during pregnancy in multiple sclerosis. TCRdb's table, derived via immunoSEQ multiplex PCR, lists solely in-frame clones and lacks some. This sample has approximately 60,000 clones, with over 75% found just once. The input for sequencing was peripheral blood, taken before pregnancy. The origin of the receptors is a female donor with multiple sclerosis, enrolled in a pregnancy study.

The chain is built from TRBV5-1 and TRBJ2-7; the match to TRBD1 covers 10 bases. The trim removed 2 bases at V and 6 bases at J, leaving 5 bases unmatched. This CDR3 comprises 14 residues. Germline V gene data show CDR1 as SGHRS and CDR2 as YFSETQ. As DNA, the CDR3 is TGCGCCAGCAGCTTTGGGACAGGGGAGGCCGAGCAGTACTTC. Translated: CASSFGTGEAEQYF.

V usage is TRBV5-1 and J usage is TRBJ1-4; 7 bases align to TRBD1. The germline V gene has CDR1 SGHRS and CDR2 YFSETQ. The CDR3 length is 14 residues. V lost 0 bases to trimming and J lost 6 bases; unmatched junction nucleotides: 2. Written as DNA, the CDR3 is TGCGCCAGCAGCTTGGAAGACAGGGATGAAAAACTGTTTTTT. Amino acid sequence: CASSLEDRDEKLFF.

The V gene is TRBV9, the J gene TRBJ1-5, with 7 bases aligning to TRBD1. Germline CDR1 is SGDLS and CDR2 is YYNGEE. J lost 2 bases, V lost 3 bases, and 5 bases had no gene match. The CDR3 length is 15 residues. The chain's CDR3 is CASSATGTGNQPQHF. CDR3 nucleotides: TGTGCCAGCAGCGCTACCGGGACAGGCAATCAGCCCCAGCATTTT. Combining the CDR3 with reference TRBV9 and TRBJ1-5 gives the whole variable domain DSGVTQTPKHLITATGQRVTLRCSPRSGDLSVYWYQQSLDQGLQFLIQYYNGEERAKGNILERFSAQQFPDLHSELNLSSLELGDSALYFCASSATGTGNQPQHFGDGTRLSIL.

The chain has TRBV18 and TRBJ1-2; the match to TRBD1 covers 7 bases. CDR1 KGHSH and CDR2 LQKENI come from the germline V gene. This CDR3 is 14 amino acids long. Germline trimming cut 3 bases from V and 5 bases from J; bases unmatched to any gene: 6. As DNA, the CDR3 is TGTGCCAGCTCACCTGGGGGACAGCCTTATGGCTACACCTTC. It is translated as CASSPGGQPYGYTF. The entire variable domain, with the rest obtained from reference TRBV18 and TRBJ1-2, is as follows: NAGVMQNPRHLVRRRGQEARLRCSPMKGHSHVYWYRQLPEEGLKFMVYLQKENIIDESGMPKERFSAEFPKEGPSILRIQQVVRGDSAAYFCASSPGGQPYGYTFGSGTRLTVV.

The V gene is TRBV20-1, the J gene TRBJ2-3; D is uncertain. CDR3 length: 11 residues. V lost 4 bases, J lost 3 bases, and 5 bases lay in between. CDR1 is DFQATT and CDR2 is SNEGSKA in the germline V gene (reference sequence). As DNA, the CDR3 is TGCAGTGCTACTCCGACAGATACGCAGTATTTT. Protein sequence: CSATPTDTQYF.

The V call is TRBV5-1, the J call TRBJ2-1; D remains ambiguous. In germline, CDR1 is SGHRS, CDR2 YFSETQ. Trimming stripped 0 bases from V and 0 bases from J, with 13 bases between. CDR3 size: 17 residues. CDR3 residues: CASSLAPGLRSYNEQFF. CDR3 DNA sequence: TGCGCCAGCAGCTTGGCCCCTGGCCTTCGCTCCTACAATGAGCAGTTCTTC.

This clone was detected only once. The chain carries TRBV4-2 and TRBJ2-3; 9 bases align to TRBD2. CDR1 is LGHNA and CDR2 is YNFKEQ in the germline V gene. The CDR3 sequence is 17 residues long. V lost 1 base to trimming and J lost 0 bases; unmatched junction nucleotides: 5. The CDR3 region is CASSQGLAGTSTDTQYF. The CDR3 bases are TGTGCCAGCAGCCAAGGTCTAGCGGGAACTAGCACAGATACGCAGTATTTT.

The CDR3: CASSVEAGVEGETQYF. CDR3 coding DNA: TGTGCCAGCAGCGTAGAGGCAGGGGTAGAGGGAGAGACCCAGTACTTC. The chain carries TRBV9 and TRBJ2-5; perhaps TRBD1 as D (6 bases). V was clipped by 0 bases and J by 4 bases, with 16 bases between them. Germline V gene data show CDR1 as SGDLS and CDR2 as YYNGEE. CDR3 length: 16 residues.

The chain carries TRBV4-3 and TRBJ2-7, with D maybe TRBD2 (5 bases). V was shortened by 3 bases and J by 5 bases, with 23 bases between the two germline ends. The CDR3 spans 17 residues. CDR1 is LGHNA and CDR2 is YSLEER in the germline V gene. The CDR3 loop reads CASSQSGGPKIAHEQYF. The CDR3, as DNA: TGCGCCAGCAGCCAGAGCGGCGGCCCCAAGATAGCCCACGAGCAGTACTTC.

The chain employs TRBV2 and TRBJ1-1; 9 bases line up with TRBD1. Germline lookup yields CDR1 SNHLY and CDR2 FYNNEI. Trimming at V came to 5 bases and at J to 2 bases, leaving 6 bases not matched to a gene. This CDR3 contains 15 residues. Here the CDR3 DNA reads TGTGCCAGCAGTAAAGACAGGGGGAGAAACACTGAAGCTTTCTTT. Translating gives CASSKDRGRNTEAFF.